One sample yielded the 5 T cell receptor beta chains listed below, sequenced in a study of shared clonotypes between healthy human individuals. Assay used: immunoSEQ multiplex PCR; TCRdb lists only in-frame clones, some missing. The sample has 2 million to 2.5 million clones; just over 90% are singletons. Sequencing input: naive CD4+ T cells from PBMCs. Subset denoted: CD45RA+ positively selected. These receptors were taken from a young man in good health. Some clones in this sample may be carry-over from other donors' samples.

V and J are TRBV6-1 and TRBJ1-5; no clear D gene. This CDR3 is 14 amino acids long. V was trimmed by 7 bases and J by 4 bases, leaving 14 bases between them. The V gene's germline CDR1 is MNHNS and CDR2 SASEGT. The CDR3 spells CASTWSGLNQPQHF. The DNA for the CDR3 is TGTGCCAGCACGTGGTCTGGGCTAAATCAGCCCCAGCATTTT.

The CDR3 DNA follows: TGTGCCAGCAGCTTCTCACAGGGGTTGAGCTCTGGAAACACCATATATTTT. Protein product: CASSFSQGLSSGNTIYF. This chain connects TRBV5-5 to TRBJ1-3; 7 positions match TRBD1. This CDR3 has 17 amino acids. The junction had 8 bases not matched to a gene; V was cut back by 2 bases and J by 0 bases. Per germline, CDR1 SGHKS and CDR2 YYEKEE (reference sequence).

This clone was picked up a small number of times. The CDR3 nucleotides read TGCAGCGTGACAGAGAGGAACACTGAAGCTTTCTTT. Translation gives CSVTERNTEAFF. This chain uses TRBV29-1 with TRBJ1-1, with a possible D match to TRBD1 (5 bases). The CDR3 covers 12 residues. With 6 bases removed from V and 1 base from J, the gap between germline ends came to 9 bases. Germline assignment: CDR1 SQVTM and CDR2 ANQGSEA.

The chain has TRBV4-1 and TRBJ2-7; tentatively, D is TRBD2 (6 bases). The CDR3 runs 16 residues. Per the germline V gene, CDR1 is MGHRA and CDR2 is YSYEKL. V was pared by 0 bases and J by 3 bases, with 15 bases between. CDR3 in DNA: TGCGCCAGCAGCCAAGATGCGCTAGCGCCAGGCTACGAGCAGTACTTC. Its translation is CASSQDALAPGYEQYF.

V usage is TRBV5-6 and J usage is TRBJ1-2; 12 positions match TRBD1. After removal of 5 bases from V and 4 bases from J, the junction contained 3 bases not matched to a gene. CDR3 length: 14 residues. The germline V gene encodes CDR1 SGHDT and CDR2 YYEEEE. Here the CDR3 DNA reads TGTGCCAGCAGGGGACAGGGGGCGAGCTATGGCTACACCTTC. Its protein is CASRGQGASYGYTF.